The 15 T cell receptor beta chains listed next were all sequenced from one sample in a study of glioma-infiltrating T cells after dendritic cell vaccination. Described time point: after dendritic cell vaccination, including at tumor progression/relapse. Produced via immunoSEQ multiplex PCR; TCRdb's table is partial and in-frame only. The sample yields about 87,000 clones, roughly four fifths seen once. The sample consisted of blood, taken after dendritic cell vaccination. These receptors were taken from a human donor with glioblastoma.

The rearrangement links TRBV9 to TRBJ1-2; TRBD1 aligns across 9 bases. This CDR3 region has 14 residues. Per the germline V gene, CDR1 is SGDLS and CDR2 is YYNGEE. The junction had 3 bases not matched to a gene; V was cut back by 1 base and J by 5 bases. The CDR3 region is CASSVQGQGYGYTF. The DNA for the CDR3 is TGTGCCAGCAGCGTACAGGGACAGGGTTATGGCTACACCTTC.

J is TRBJ2-7 and V is TRBV5-4, with a tentative D call TRBD2 (6 bases). Between the trimmed V and J ends, which lost 0 bases and 3 bases, there was a span of 10 bases. Germline CDR1 and CDR2: SGHNT and YYREEE (reference sequence). The CDR3 totals 14 residues. For the CDR3, the DNA is TGTGCCAGCAGCTTGGTCGGGGGATACTACGAGCAGTACTTC. The encoded protein is CASSLVGGYYEQYF.

The chain recombines TRBV2 with TRBJ2-2; TRBD2 matches at 14 bases. The CDR3 extends over 14 amino acids. Germline CDR1 and CDR2: SNHLY and FYNNEI. V gave up 6 bases and J gave up 6 bases; unmatched junction bases: 0. As DNA, the CDR3 is TGTGCCAGCAGGGGACTAGCGGGGGCCGGGGAGCTGTTTTTT. Its protein product is CASRGLAGAGELFF.

The chain joins TRBV4-2 to TRBJ1-4; 8 bases map to TRBD1. Germline V gene lookup returns CDR1 LGHNA and CDR2 YNFKEQ. This CDR3 has 17 residues. With 0 bases clipped from V and 5 bases from J, the junction kept 8 bases outside the gene matches. The CDR3 protein is CASSQDETGVENEKLFF. In DNA form, the CDR3 reads TGTGCCAGCAGCCAAGATGAGACAGGGGTGGAAAATGAAAAACTGTTTTTT.

This chain uses TRBV7-2 with TRBJ2-1; D might be TRBD2 (6 bases). The germline V gene has CDR1 SGHTA and CDR2 FQGNSA. The CDR3 is made up of 14 amino acids. The V and J ends lost 3 bases and 4 bases respectively, with 10 bases between them. The CDR3 region is CASSFGTVYNEQFF. CDR3 nucleotide sequence: TGTGCCAGCAGCTTCGGGACTGTATACAATGAGCAGTTCTTC. The variable domain in full, completed from reference TRBV7-2 and TRBJ2-1, reads GAGVSQSPSNKVTEKGKDVELRCDPISGHTALYWYRQSLGQGLEFLIYFQGNSAPDKSGLPSDRFSAERTGGSVSTLTIQRTQQEDSAVYLCASSFGTVYNEQFFGPGTRLTVL.

The genes are TRBV5-1 and TRBJ2-1; 14 bases match TRBD2. From germline, CDR1 is SGHRS and CDR2 YFSETQ. V shed 1 base, J shed 8 bases, and the junction held 5 bases outside the gene matches. The CDR3 covers 16 residues. CDR3 loop: CASSLIPGLAGDEQFF. CDR3 sequence (DNA): TGCGCCAGCAGCTTGATTCCGGGACTAGCGGGGGATGAGCAGTTCTTC.

The chain is built from TRBV6-5 and TRBJ1-1; D is uncertain. Germline-derived CDR1 and CDR2 are MNHEY and SVGAGI. V shed 6 bases and J shed 1 base, with 9 bases lying between them. The CDR3 totals 13 residues. Written as DNA, the CDR3 is TGTGCCAGCAGCCTCACAGAGAACACTGAAGCTTTCTTT. Amino acid sequence: CASSLTENTEAFF.

The count of this clone is one. The chain employs TRBV9 and TRBJ2-2; D might be TRBD2 (5 bases). Germline lookup yields CDR1 SGDLS and CDR2 YYNGEE. This CDR3 contains 15 residues. V lost 4 bases, J lost 1 base, and 11 bases lay in between. The chain's CDR3 is CASSLRGLNTGELFF. The CDR3 DNA reads TGTGCCAGCAGCTTGAGAGGACTGAACACCGGGGAGCTGTTTTTT.

V gene TRBV7-3 combines with J gene TRBJ1-1, with TRBD1 as a possible D gene (5 bases). The germline V and J ends were trimmed by 5 bases and 0 bases, with 7 bases remaining between them. Germline CDR1 SGHTA, CDR2 FQGTGA. CDR3 length equals 13 residues. The CDR3 sequence: CASSVQVNTEAFF. For the CDR3, the DNA is TGTGCCAGCAGCGTACAGGTGAACACTGAAGCTTTCTTT.

This clone was picked up a small number of times. The V call is TRBV5-1, the J call TRBJ1-2; D ambiguous. V gave up 3 bases and J gave up 4 bases, with 13 bases separating them. Germline lookup yields CDR1 SGHRS and CDR2 YFSETQ. CDR3 length: 14 amino acids. The CDR3 loop reads CASSSAPEFYGYTF. The CDR3 coding sequence is TGCGCCAGCAGCTCCGCCCCAGAATTCTATGGCTACACCTTC. The full variable domain, with the rest looked up from reference TRBV5-1 and TRBJ1-2, is KAGVTQTPRYLIKTRGQQVTLSCSPISGHRSVSWYQQTPGQGLQFLFEYFSETQRNKGNFPGRFSGRQFSNSRSEMNVSTLELGDSALYLCASSSAPEFYGYTFGSGTRLTVV.

V and J are TRBV27 and TRBJ2-1; TRBD1 aligns across 7 bases. There are 15 residues in the CDR3. The germline gives CDR1 MNHEY, CDR2 SMNVEV (reference sequence). Trimming cost V 5 bases and J 9 bases; bases outside gene matches: 13. The CDR3 reads CASSPRTGLRVEQFF. CDR3 sequence (DNA): TGTGCCAGCAGTCCCCGGACAGGTTTGCGTGTTGAGCAGTTCTTC.

The V gene is TRBV13, the J gene TRBJ1-2, with D uncertain. The CDR3 loop spans 15 amino acids. V lost 3 bases and J 5 bases, leaving 16 bases between the germline ends. Germline CDR1 and CDR2: PRHDT and FYEKMQ (reference sequence). The CDR3 DNA is TGTGCCAGCAGCTTGGGTAGCGTCCAAGGGTATGGCTACACCTTC. It is translated as CASSLGSVQGYGYTF. The full variable domain, its missing parts supplied by reference TRBV13 and TRBJ1-2, is AAGVIQSPRHLIKEKRETATLKCYPIPRHDTVYWYQQGPGQDPQFLISFYEKMQSDKGSIPDRFSAQQFSDYHSELNMSSLELGDSALYFCASSLGSVQGYGYTFGSGTRLTVV.

V gene TRBV29-1 combines with J gene TRBJ2-1; D is undetermined. Germline-derived CDR1 and CDR2 are SQVTM and ANQGSEA. The V and J ends lost 2 bases and 5 bases respectively, with 4 bases between them. The CDR3 is 11 amino acids. CDR3 nucleotides: TGCAGCGTTGAACTACACAATGAGCAGTTCTTC. This translates into CSVELHNEQFF.

The table lists this clone with a count of one. The genes are TRBV6-1 and TRBJ1-2; D may be TRBD1 (5 bases). The germline V and J ends were trimmed by 7 bases and 4 bases, with 10 bases remaining between them. This CDR3 contains 12 residues. Germline loops: CDR1 MNHNS, CDR2 SASEGT. In DNA form, the CDR3 reads TGTGCCAGCAAGGGGCCTCCCTATGGCTACACCTTC. Its translation is CASKGPPYGYTF.

The CDR3 loop reads CASSQQAGQGYGYTF. The CDR3 nucleotides read TGCGCCAGCAGCCAACAGGCGGGACAGGGCTATGGCTACACCTTC. The J gene is TRBJ1-2, the V gene TRBV4-3; 9 positions match TRBD1. The V segment lost 2 bases and the J segment 4 bases; nucleotides outside the gene matches: 5. The CDR3 totals 15 residues. Germline CDR1 reads LGHNA; CDR2 reads YSLEER.